One T cell receptor (beta chain) is described in this entry. Its antigen is currently not known. No qualities accompany the bases; no much larger clone lies one base away. CDR1 and CDR2 are read off the germline V gene as MNHEY and SVGEGT. The CDR3 starts with the cysteine, ends with the phenylalanine, and has 16 residues. CDR3 DNA is the only sequence kept; it has 48 bases, read in frame from the first base. V trim: 5 bases; J trim: 5 bases; unmatched bases: 13. The data belong to a study of T-cell reconstitution after alpha-beta-depleted transplantation in children (dated by TCRdb to about 2016). Study-wide context: The study quantitatively tracked T-cell immune reconstitution after TCRalphabeta/CD19-depleted allogeneic hematopoietic cell transplantation in children using TCR repertoire profiling.

The library came from PCR. The listed sequencing device is Illumina HiSeq 2500. TCR library preparation used molecular barcoding, with unique molecular identifiers applied to normalize quantification of the TCRbeta repertoire. Using fastp at Q25 and MiXCR, TCRdb reprocessed the public reads and kept productive beta chains. Each CDR3 protein gets just one entry, which takes the most common genes and DNA from the rows behind it. This sample lists hundreds of thousands of distinct CDR3 sequences; approximately 10% were detected once. Less than 4.5% of the sample lies in the top ten. The starting material was PBMCs from the stem cell graft donor, obtained from the stem cell graft. Recombination joined TRBV6-2 or TRBV6-3 with TRBJ2-5; 8 bases in the middle match TRBD2. This receptor was taken from a human donor who donated a stem cell graft to a child with acute myeloid leukemia. The DNA sequence follows: TGTGCCAGCAGTCCCCTAATGGAGCGGGGGCGGGAGACCCAGTACTTC. Its protein product is CASSPLMERGRETQYF.